The 25 T cell receptor beta chains below were found in one sample sequenced in a study of T-cell reconstitution after alpha-beta-depleted transplantation in children. Preparation of the TCRbeta library was carried out with unique molecular identifiers. TCRdb passed the PCR reads through MiXCR, listing each CDR3 protein once. This table holds about 980,000 distinct CDR3 sequences, roughly 29% found once. Sequences were derived from PBMCs, mostly from graft donor cells, sampled 360 days after TCRalphabeta/CD19-depleted stem cell transplant. The receptors stem from a boy under two years old who had a stem cell transplant for SCID, so the T cells may come from the graft donor.

This clonotype turned up a few times. This sequence joins TRBV2 and TRBJ2-3, with D maybe TRBD1 (6 bases). Between the trimmed V and J ends, which lost 7 bases and 7 bases, there was a span of 21 bases. The CDR3 sequence is 15 residues long. Germline V CDR1 and CDR2: SNHLY, FYNNEI. The CDR3 region is CASNPTGTRRHTQYF. In nucleotides, the CDR3 is TGTGCCAGCAACCCAACCGGGACAAGGCGCCATACGCAGTATTTT.

The rearrangement joins TRBV5-1 to TRBJ2-1, with 12 bases aligning to TRBD2. V lost 1 base to trimming and J lost 7 bases; unmatched junction nucleotides: 6. Germline V gene data show CDR1 as SGHRS and CDR2 as YFSETQ. The CDR3 is 16 amino acids. DNA of the CDR3: TGCGCCAGCAGCTTGCTAGCGGGGGGGCCAGTAAATGAGCAGTTCTTC. As protein: CASSLLAGGPVNEQFF. Filled out from reference TRBV5-1 and TRBJ2-1, the complete variable domain reads KAGVTQTPRYLIKTRGQQVTLSCSPISGHRSVSWYQQTPGQGLQFLFEYFSETQRNKGNFPGRFSGRQFSNSRSEMNVSTLELGDSALYLCASSLLAGGPVNEQFFGPGTRLTVL.

V and J are TRBV4-1 and TRBJ2-7, with D possibly being TRBD1 or TRBD2 (5 bases each). The CDR3 is made up of 14 amino acids. Germline CDR1 reads MGHRA; CDR2 reads YSYEKL. Trimming took off 1 base at V and 4 bases at J, with 11 bases between the two ends. The CDR3 sequence: CASSQVEGPYEQYF. CDR3 nucleotide sequence: TGCGCCAGCAGCCAAGTTGAGGGACCGTACGAGCAGTACTTC.

There are a few counts of this clonotype. The chain recombines TRBV5-6 with TRBJ1-4, with 8 bases aligning to TRBD1. CDR1 is SGHDT and CDR2 is YYEEEE in the germline V gene. The CDR3 sequence is 15 residues long. With 2 bases clipped from V and 7 bases from J, the junction kept 7 bases outside the gene matches. This CDR3 is CASSFPGQEGEKLFF. CDR3 sequence (DNA): TGTGCCAGCAGCTTTCCGGGACAGGAGGGTGAAAAACTGTTTTTT.

The sample holds a few counts of this clonotype. CDR3 coding DNA: TGTGCCAGCAGCCAAAAGGGCCTTACGCAGTATTTT. As protein: CASSQKGLTQYF. The chain employs TRBV3-1 and TRBJ2-3; D is undetermined. Germline assignment: CDR1 LGHDT and CDR2 YNNKEL (reference sequence). The CDR3 is made up of 12 amino acids. Trimming took off 2 bases at V and 8 bases at J, with 8 bases between the two ends.

The chain couples TRBV18 to TRBJ2-5; perhaps TRBD2 as D (5 bases). The V end was cut by 3 bases, the J end by 7 bases, with 15 bases between. Germline loops: CDR1 KGHSH, CDR2 LQKENI. The CDR3 consists of 14 residues. The CDR3 DNA reads as TGTGCCAGCTCACCCCTAGCTGAAGGTCGGACCCAGTACTTC. Its protein is CASSPLAEGRTQYF.

In its sample, this clonotype was seen a few times. The CDR3 sequence: CSVAGVSTEAFF. The DNA for the CDR3 is TGCAGCGTTGCAGGGGTCTCCACTGAAGCTTTCTTT. The chain carries TRBV29-1 and TRBJ1-1; tentatively, D is TRBD1 (6 bases). Germline V lookup: CDR1 SQVTM, CDR2 ANQGSEA. V shed 4 bases and J shed 4 bases, with 10 bases lying between them. There are 12 residues in the CDR3.

The chain employs TRBV28 and TRBJ2-7; D gene ambiguous. The V gene lost 4 bases and the J gene lost 6 bases, with 10 bases spanning the gap. The CDR3 covers 12 residues. The germline gives CDR1 MDHEN, CDR2 SYDVKM. Here the CDR3 DNA reads TGTGCCAGCAGTTCACGGCCCTCCGAGCAGTACTTC. It is translated as CASSSRPSEQYF.

This clonotype was counted at least ten times. The chain uses TRBV7-8 and TRBJ2-7; D not resolved. Germline-derived CDR1 and CDR2 are SGHVS and FQNEAQ. V lost 8 bases and J 6 bases, leaving 20 bases between the germline ends. The CDR3 covers 14 residues. The CDR3 is CASLPVMWGSEQYF. The CDR3 nucleotides read TGTGCCAGCCTGCCCGTTATGTGGGGTTCCGAGCAGTACTTC. The variable domain in full, with the rest retrieved from reference TRBV7-8 and TRBJ2-7, is GAGVSQSPRYKVAKRGQDVALRCDPISGHVSLFWYQQALGQGPEFLTYFQNEAQLDKSGLPSDRFFAERPEGSVSTLKIQRTQQEDSAVYLCASLPVMWGSEQYFGPGTRLTVT.

The chain recombines TRBV12-3 or TRBV12-4 with TRBJ2-5; TRBD2 matches at 11 bases. Trimming took 4 bases from V and 4 from J; bases not matched to a gene: 11. This CDR3 is 17 amino acids long. The CDR3 DNA is TGTGCCAGCAGTTCCCCGGATAGCGGGGGGGCGATAGAGACCCAGTACTTC. It encodes CASSSPDSGGAIETQYF.

The chain is built from TRBV12-3 or TRBV12-4 and TRBJ1-1; no clear D. V was cut by 7 bases and J by 1 base, with 13 bases left in between. The CDR3 covers 14 residues. DNA of the CDR3: TGTGCCAGCACCTTGGGCCTCCAGAACACTGAAGCTTTCTTT. Its translation: CASTLGLQNTEAFF.

The chain is built from TRBV18 and TRBJ2-7; the D is unclear. The V end lost 3 bases, the J end lost 5 bases, and 14 bases lay between the germline ends. The germline V gene has CDR1 KGHSH and CDR2 LQKENI. The CDR3 has 14 amino acids. In DNA, the CDR3 is TGTGCCAGCTCACCCCTGACTCGGGTCGACGAGCAGTACTTC. Protein product: CASSPLTRVDEQYF.

This clonotype occurred a few times. The chain is built from TRBV7-9 and TRBJ1-3, with TRBD1 matching 7 bases. Germline lookup yields CDR1 SEHNR and CDR2 FQNEAQ (reference sequence). The CDR3 runs 13 residues. CDR3 amino acids: CATTGTSGNTIYF. DNA of the CDR3: TGTGCTACGACAGGGACTAGTGGAAACACCATATATTTT.

The J gene is TRBJ2-4, the V gene TRBV7-9, with D perhaps matching TRBD1 (6 bases). The CDR3 contains 16 residues. CDR1 is SEHNR and CDR2 is FQNEAQ in the germline V gene (reference sequence). The V end was cut by 5 bases, the J end by 0 bases, with 14 bases between. The CDR3 DNA reads as TGTGCCAGCAGCCCAAGGACAGAACTAGCCAAAAACATTCAGTACTTC. Amino acids: CASSPRTELAKNIQYF.

V and J are TRBV4-2 and TRBJ2-7; the D gene could be TRBD1 or TRBD2 (5 bases each). V was trimmed by 4 bases and J by 0 bases, leaving 13 bases between them. CDR1 is LGHNA, CDR2 YNFKEQ, per germline. This CDR3 region has 15 residues. CDR3 sequence reads: CASSPMPGPSYEQYF. In DNA, the CDR3 is TGTGCCAGCAGCCCCATGCCGGGGCCCTCCTACGAGCAGTACTTC.

This chain joins TRBV6-2 or TRBV6-3 and TRBJ1-2; a possible D gene is TRBD1 (5 bases). The CDR3 length is 13 residues. Trimming pared 5 bases from V and 8 bases from J, leaving 15 bases between. Germline CDR1 reads MNHEY; CDR2 reads SVGEGT. The CDR3 is CASSPRGTGGYTF. In DNA, the CDR3 is TGTGCCAGCAGTCCCCGGGGGACGGGCGGCTACACCTTC.

This clonotype was seen only a few times. V usage is TRBV10-2 and J usage is TRBJ2-3; TRBD1 is a possible D gene (5 bases). Trimming cost V 6 bases and J 4 bases, with 11 bases left between them. The CDR3 runs 13 residues. Germline V gene data show CDR1 as WSHSY and CDR2 as SAAADI. The CDR3, as DNA: TGCGCCAGCAGGCAACTGGGGCCAGATACGCAGTATTTT. It encodes CASRQLGPDTQYF.

This clonotype was seen a few times. The chain couples TRBV12-3 or TRBV12-4 to TRBJ2-5; D possibly corresponds to TRBD1 (6 bases). V lost 6 bases and J lost 1, with 12 bases in between. The CDR3 runs 14 residues. The DNA of the CDR3 is TGTGCCAGCAGGCGGACAGCTTCCCAAGAGACCCAGTACTTC. Translation: CASRRTASQETQYF.

The V call is TRBV20-1, the J call TRBJ1-2; D remains ambiguous. V lost 0 bases, J lost 7 bases, and 18 bases lay in between. Germline V gene lookup returns CDR1 DFQATT and CDR2 SNEGSKA (reference sequence). The CDR3 is made up of 15 amino acids. CDR3 sequence reads: CSARDPPGRLGGYTF. For the CDR3, the DNA is TGCAGTGCTAGAGATCCTCCAGGCCGCCTCGGTGGCTACACCTTC.

This clonotype turned up a few times. This sequence joins TRBV11-2 and TRBJ2-5, with D tentatively TRBD1 or TRBD2 (7 bases each). The V gene lost 3 bases and the J gene lost 10 bases, with 15 bases spanning the gap. There are 13 residues in the CDR3. CDR1 is SGHAT and CDR2 is FQNNGV in the germline V gene. CDR3 sequence: CASSFGTERDQYF. DNA for the CDR3: TGTGCCAGCAGCTTCGGGACAGAGCGGGACCAGTACTTC.

This clonotype was counted between two and nine times. This chain connects TRBV30 to TRBJ1-2, with D unclear. Deletions cut 8 bases from V and 4 bases from J, with 2 bases between. Germline CDR1 and CDR2: GTSNPN and SVGIG (reference sequence). This CDR3 has 8 amino acids. The CDR3 DNA is TGTGCCAGCTATGGCTACACCTTC. Amino acid sequence: CASYGYTF.

This clonotype came up many times. The chain combines TRBV5-1 with TRBJ2-1; D gene uncertain. Trimming shortened V by 3 bases and J by 2 bases, and 6 bases separated the two germline ends. The CDR3 contains 13 residues. The germline V gene encodes CDR1 SGHRS and CDR2 YFSETQ. CDR3 region: CASSSVPYNEQFF. Written as DNA, the CDR3 is TGCGCCAGCAGCTCCGTTCCCTACAATGAGCAGTTCTTC.

This rearrangement joins TRBV29-1 to TRBJ2-1, with D maybe TRBD1 (6 bases). V was cut by 4 bases and J by 3 bases, with 13 bases left in between. Germline V CDR1 and CDR2: SQVTM, ANQGSEA. The CDR3 contains 14 residues. For the CDR3, the DNA is TGCAGCGTTGCCGGGACATTCGTCTACAATGAGCAGTTCTTC. Encoded protein: CSVAGTFVYNEQFF.

This clonotype appeared a single time. This sequence joins TRBV12-3 or TRBV12-4 and TRBJ2-3; 7 bases line up with TRBD1. Trimming took 5 bases from V and 0 from J; bases not matched to a gene: 14. The length of the CDR3 is 18 residues. The CDR3 is CASSPRTGAFSSTDTQYF. The CDR3 DNA reads as TGTGCCAGCAGTCCCCGGACAGGAGCATTTTCTAGCACAGATACGCAGTATTTT.

The chain couples TRBV3-1 to TRBJ2-5; 7 bases fit TRBD2. The V gene end was trimmed by 2 bases and the J gene end by 5 bases; junction bases not matched to a gene: 8. Germline V lookup: CDR1 LGHDT, CDR2 YNNKEL (reference sequence). The CDR3 runs to 15 residues. The CDR3 nucleotides are TGTGCCAGCAGCCAATCGACTAGCCCCCGGGAGACCCAGTACTTC. This codes for CASSQSTSPRETQYF.